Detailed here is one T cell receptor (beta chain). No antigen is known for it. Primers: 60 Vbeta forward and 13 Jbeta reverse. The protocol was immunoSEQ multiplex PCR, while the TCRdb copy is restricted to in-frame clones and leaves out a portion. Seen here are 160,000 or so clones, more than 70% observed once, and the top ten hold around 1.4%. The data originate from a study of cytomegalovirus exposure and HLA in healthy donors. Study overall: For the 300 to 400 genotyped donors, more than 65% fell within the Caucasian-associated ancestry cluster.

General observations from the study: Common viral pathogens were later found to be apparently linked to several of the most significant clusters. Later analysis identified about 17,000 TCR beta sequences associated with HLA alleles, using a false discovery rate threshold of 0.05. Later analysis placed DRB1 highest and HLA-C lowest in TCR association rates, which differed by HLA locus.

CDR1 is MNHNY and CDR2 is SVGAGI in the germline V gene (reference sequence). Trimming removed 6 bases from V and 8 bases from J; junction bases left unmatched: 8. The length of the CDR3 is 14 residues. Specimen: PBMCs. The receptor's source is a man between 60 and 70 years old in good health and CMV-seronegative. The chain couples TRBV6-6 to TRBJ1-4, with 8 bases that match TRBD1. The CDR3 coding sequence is TGTGCCAGCAGGAAAGGACAGGGTGGGGAAAAACTGTTTTTT. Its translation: CASRKGQGGEKLFF.